One sample yielded the 30 T cell receptor beta chains listed below, sequenced in a study of blood T cell repertoires in COVID-19. Assay: immunoSEQ multiplex PCR; the TCRdb copy retains only in-frame clones and omits some. The sample includes under 300,000 clones, around four fifths seen only once; the top ten take over 12%. The sample comprised PBMCs or T cells enriched from blood (not recorded which). The receptors were sampled from a man aged 35-49 years who had recovered from COVID-19.

The chain links TRBV5-4 to TRBJ1-2, with TRBD1 matching over 8 bases. In germline, CDR1 is SGHNT, CDR2 YYREEE (reference sequence). The CDR3 has 14 residues. J gave up 7 bases and V 3 bases, and 8 bases lay outside the gene matches. The CDR3 loop is CASSSRQGNGGYTF. The CDR3 coding sequence is TGTGCCAGCAGCTCGAGACAGGGGAATGGTGGCTACACCTTC.

The chain combines TRBV19 with TRBJ2-3; no clear D gene. Germline V gene lookup returns CDR1 LNHDA and CDR2 SQIVND (reference sequence). The CDR3 runs to 15 residues. V was clipped by 5 bases and J by 2 bases, with 14 bases between them. CDR3: CASSVRLPNTDTQYF. The CDR3 DNA sequence: TGTGCCAGTAGTGTGCGCCTTCCGAACACAGATACGCAGTATTTT.

V usage is TRBV20-1 and J usage is TRBJ1-5, with TRBD1 matching 7 bases. This CDR3 region has 15 residues. V lost 3 bases, J lost 3 bases, and 8 bases stayed unmatched. CDR1 and CDR2 (germline): DFQATT, SNEGSKA (reference sequence). The CDR3 reads CSASSTGTVNQPQHF. CDR3 in DNA: TGCAGTGCTAGTTCCACCGGGACAGTCAATCAGCCCCAGCATTTT.

This clone was seen only once. The J gene is TRBJ1-2, the V gene TRBV18; no firm D call. Germline CDR1 is KGHSH and CDR2 is LQKENI. V lost 3 bases, J lost 4 bases, and 12 bases lay in between. The CDR3 consists of 14 residues. The CDR3 sequence is CASSPVAGSYGYTF. As DNA, the CDR3 is TGTGCCAGCTCACCGGTGGCAGGAAGCTATGGCTACACCTTC.

The rearrangement joins TRBV21-1 to TRBJ1-1. TRBV21-1 is reported as a pseudogene. The CDR3 contains 17 residues. As DNA, the CDR3 is TGTGCCAGCAGCAAAGGAGGGAAAGTCAGTCGGCTTAGTGAAGCTTTCTTT. Encoded protein: CASSKGGKVSRLSEAFF.

CDR3 coding DNA: TGCGCCAGCAGCCCTACCGGGACAGCGGGTTACGAGCAGTACTTC. Its translation is CASSPTGTAGYEQYF. J is TRBJ2-7 and V is TRBV5-1; the D gene is possibly TRBD1 (7 bases). Germline-derived CDR1 and CDR2 are SGHRS and YFSETQ. The CDR3 loop spans 15 amino acids. V gave up 4 bases and J gave up 4 bases, with 18 bases separating them.

This clone was recorded once. V usage is TRBV5-4 and J usage is TRBJ2-1, with a weak D call TRBD1 (5 bases). V was cut by 5 bases and J by 5 bases, with 8 bases left in between. Germline loops: CDR1 SGHNT, CDR2 YYREEE (reference sequence). CDR3 length: 12 amino acids. In nucleotides, the CDR3 is TGTGCCAGCAGTATGACAGACAATGAGCAGTTCTTC. This encodes CASSMTDNEQFF.

J is TRBJ1-2 and V is TRBV9, with 11 bases fitting TRBD1. The CDR3 is 15 residues long. Germline-derived CDR1 and CDR2 are SGDLS and YYNGEE. After removal of 0 bases from V and 8 bases from J, the junction contained 6 bases not matched to a gene. The CDR3 region is CASSVEGTGGRGYTF. The CDR3 DNA reads as TGTGCCAGCAGCGTAGAAGGGACAGGGGGGAGGGGCTACACCTTC.

The J gene is TRBJ2-2, the V gene TRBV9; D gene ambiguous. This CDR3 comprises 13 residues. Looked up from germline, CDR1 is SGDLS and CDR2 is YYNGEE. V lost 0 bases and J 4 bases, leaving 4 bases between the germline ends. CDR3 in amino acids: CASSVASTGELFF. In DNA form, the CDR3 reads TGTGCCAGCAGCGTAGCGTCCACCGGGGAGCTGTTTTTT.

The chain is built from TRBV7-9 and TRBJ2-3, with D tentatively TRBD2 (7 bases). Trimming took 5 bases from V and 0 from J, leaving 18 bases between them. The CDR3 loop spans 17 amino acids. Germline assignment: CDR1 SEHNR and CDR2 FQNEAQ (reference sequence). CDR3 in DNA: TGTGCCAGCAGCCCCAATCACGGGGGGCCTAGCACAGATACGCAGTATTTT. Residues: CASSPNHGGPSTDTQYF.

The chain has TRBV7-9 and TRBJ1-5; maybe TRBD1 (5 bases). This CDR3 has 13 amino acids. V was clipped by 4 bases and J by 6 bases, with 10 bases between them. CDR1 is SEHNR and CDR2 is FQNEAQ in the germline V gene (reference sequence). In DNA form, the CDR3 reads TGTGCCAGCAGCTCCGGCGGGGGTCAGCCCCAGCATTTT. Its protein is CASSSGGGQPQHF.

The chain joins TRBV28 to TRBJ1-4, with 8 bases that match TRBD1. The CDR3 extends over 16 amino acids. V lost 5 bases and J lost 7; bases outside the gene matches: 12. CDR1 and CDR2 (germline): MDHEN, SYDVKM. CDR3 DNA sequence: TGTGCCAGCAGTGGACCCAGCAGGGGGCGAGGTGAAAAACTGTTTTTT. It is translated as CASSGPSRGRGEKLFF.

V gene TRBV7-9 combines with J gene TRBJ1-1, with 8 positions matching TRBD1. This CDR3 contains 15 residues. Germline V gene sequence: CDR1 SEHNR, CDR2 FQNEAQ (reference sequence). Trimming removed 5 bases from V and 3 bases from J; junction bases left unmatched: 8. CDR3 protein: CASSGRTGIHTEAFF. CDR3 in DNA: TGTGCCAGCAGCGGTCGGACAGGGATACACACTGAAGCTTTCTTT.

CDR3 sequence reads: CASNSGANVLTF. Here the CDR3 DNA reads TGTGCCAGTAACTCTGGGGCCAACGTCCTGACTTTC. This chain uses TRBV12-3 or TRBV12-4 with TRBJ2-6; D uncertain. CDR3 size: 12 residues. Trimming stripped 9 bases from V and 0 bases from J, with 3 bases between.

The J gene is TRBJ2-7, the V gene TRBV9, with unresolved D. V was cut by 1 base and J by 4 bases, with 12 bases left in between. The CDR3 spans 14 residues. Looked up from germline, CDR1 is SGDLS and CDR2 is YYNGEE. The CDR3, as DNA: TGTGCCAGCAGCGTATTAGCCGCTGGATACGAGCAGTACTTC. It encodes CASSVLAAGYEQYF.

The genes are TRBV6-5 and TRBJ2-7, with 7 bases that match TRBD1. Germline V gene sequence: CDR1 MNHEY, CDR2 SVGAGI. The CDR3 length is 15 residues. Trimming took 6 bases from V and 4 from J; bases not matched to a gene: 12. CDR3 residues: CASSRERGGWYEQYF. The CDR3 DNA is TGTGCCAGCAGCCGGGAAAGAGGGGGCTGGTACGAGCAGTACTTC.

The V gene is TRBV5-1, the J gene TRBJ2-3; TRBD2 might be the D (6 bases). The V end was cut by 5 bases, the J end by 1 base, with 20 bases between. CDR3 length: 17 amino acids. Germline V lookup: CDR1 SGHRS, CDR2 YFSETQ. CDR3 nucleotides: TGCGCCAGCAGTCGGAACAGTAGGGGAGGAGGCACAGATACGCAGTATTTT. Translated, it gives CASSRNSRGGGTDTQYF.

The gene calls are TRBV4-1 and TRBJ2-4, with D tentatively TRBD1 (6 bases). The V gene's germline CDR1 is MGHRA and CDR2 YSYEKL. This CDR3 contains 14 residues. Trimming left V 0 bases short and J 6 bases short, with 9 bases between. The DNA of the CDR3 is TGCGCCAGCAGCCAAGATAAGACAGGAAACATTCAGTACTTC. It encodes CASSQDKTGNIQYF.

The chain recombines TRBV10-3 with TRBJ1-1; 9 bases are shared with TRBD1. There are 15 residues in the CDR3. Germline loops: CDR1 ENHRY, CDR2 SYGVKD. V was clipped by 6 bases and J by 0 bases; unmatched bases: 5. CDR3 in amino acids: CAIRGTGNMNTEAFF. CDR3 in DNA: TGTGCCATCAGGGGGACAGGGAATATGAACACTGAAGCTTTCTTT.

This sequence joins TRBV28 and TRBJ2-7, with 9 bases that match TRBD1. Unmatched junction bases numbered 9, after V lost 3 bases and J lost 3 bases. The CDR3 is made up of 16 amino acids. The V gene's germline CDR1 is MDHEN and CDR2 SYDVKM. The CDR3 DNA reads as TGTGCCAGCAGTTTGCCATCGACAGGGGGTCTCTACGAGCAGTACTTC. Amino acid sequence: CASSLPSTGGLYEQYF.

The chain joins TRBV28 to TRBJ1-1; perhaps TRBD1 as D (5 bases). The ends were cut back, 6 bases at V and 3 bases at J, with 14 bases in the middle. Germline assignment: CDR1 MDHEN and CDR2 SYDVKM. CDR3 length: 14 residues. CDR3 region: CASRLTGVYTEAFF. The DNA of the CDR3 is TGTGCCAGCAGATTAACAGGAGTTTACACTGAAGCTTTCTTT. Using reference TRBV28 and TRBJ1-1 for the parts outside the CDR3, the full variable domain is DVKVTQSSRYLVKRTGEKVFLECVQDMDHENMFWYRQDPGLGLRLIYFSYDVKMKEKGDIPEGYSVSREKKERFSLILESASTNQTSMYLCASRLTGVYTEAFFGQGTRLTVV.

The chain employs TRBV12-3 or TRBV12-4 and TRBJ1-2; D gene unclear. CDR3 length: 12 residues. V was shortened by 3 bases and J by 7 bases, with 9 bases between the two germline ends. The CDR3, as DNA: TGTGCCAGCAGTTTGTGGCAGTCTGGCTACACCTTC. It is translated as CASSLWQSGYTF.

This clone showed up just once. This chain uses TRBV6-1 with TRBJ1-4, with 8 nucleotides matching TRBD1. CDR3 length: 16 residues. V trimming: 3 bases; J trimming: 3 bases; junction bases outside the gene matches: 6. In germline, CDR1 is MNHNS, CDR2 SASEGT. CDR3 nucleotides: TGTGCCAGCAGTGACAGGGGGCTGGTATCTAATGAAAAACTGTTTTTT. This translates into CASSDRGLVSNEKLFF.

The J gene is TRBJ2-5, the V gene TRBV11-2, with a tentative D call TRBD2 (7 bases). Germline V gene sequence: CDR1 SGHAT, CDR2 FQNNGV. The CDR3 runs 14 residues. The ends were cut back, 8 bases at V and 5 bases at J, with 18 bases in the middle. DNA for the CDR3: TGTGCCAGCGGACCTCGGGGGGCTTTCGAGACCCAGTACTTC. As protein: CASGPRGAFETQYF.

This chain joins TRBV18 and TRBJ1-2, with D maybe TRBD1 (6 bases). From germline, CDR1 is KGHSH and CDR2 LQKENI. This CDR3 is 15 amino acids long. V was pared by 0 bases and J by 3 bases, with 11 bases between. The CDR3 sequence: CASSPPGADHYGYTF. CDR3 nucleotides: TGTGCCAGCTCACCACCGGGGGCCGACCACTATGGCTACACCTTC.

This sequence joins TRBV11-3 and TRBJ2-3, with D possibly matching TRBD1 (5 bases). Per the germline V gene, CDR1 is SGHNT and CDR2 is YENEEA. The length of the CDR3 is 13 residues. V lost 5 bases and J 5 bases, leaving 11 bases between the germline ends. The CDR3 region has the DNA TGTGCCAGCAGCCTTCAAGGGGAAGATACGCAGTATTTT. It yields the protein CASSLQGEDTQYF. Variable domain in full (rest from reference TRBV11-3 and TRBJ2-3): EAGVVQSPRYKIIEKKQPVAFWCNPISGHNTLYWYLQNLGQGPELLIRYENEEAVDDSQLPKDRFSAERLKGVDSTLKIQPAELGDSAVYLCASSLQGEDTQYFGPGTRLTVL.

The J gene is TRBJ1-4, the V gene TRBV6-6; D is unresolved. V lost 0 bases and J 1 base, leaving 9 bases between the germline ends. The CDR3 covers 16 residues. CDR1 MNHNY and CDR2 SVGAGI come from the germline V gene (reference sequence). Here the CDR3 DNA reads TGTGCCAGCAGTTACTCGAGGGTGGAAACTAATGAAAAACTGTTTTTT. It encodes CASSYSRVETNEKLFF.

The chain combines TRBV18 with TRBJ1-1; possible D gene TRBD1, 5 bases. V lost 6 bases and J lost 4, with 12 bases in between. The germline CDR1 and CDR2 sequences are KGHSH and LQKENI. This CDR3 spans 13 amino acids. The DNA of the CDR3 is TGTGCCAGCTCGTCCGGCGGGGGCACTGAAGCTTTCTTT. Translation gives CASSSGGGTEAFF.

This chain connects TRBV7-3 to TRBJ1-4; TRBD1 agrees at 9 bases. V lost 5 bases, J lost 8 bases, and 15 bases stayed unmatched. The germline V gene encodes CDR1 SGHTA and CDR2 FQGTGA. The CDR3 spans 17 residues. CDR3 sequence: CASSLQPVTGGGEKLFF. The DNA for the CDR3 is TGTGCCAGCAGCCTACAACCCGTTACAGGGGGCGGCGAAAAACTGTTTTTT.

V gene TRBV14 combines with J gene TRBJ2-7; 10 positions match TRBD2. V shed 5 bases and J 7 bases; nucleotides not matched to a gene: 11. This CDR3 spans 15 amino acids. Germline V gene data show CDR1 as SGHDN and CDR2 as FVKESK. As DNA, the CDR3 is TGTGCCAGCAGCTGGGGACTAGCGACTCAGGGGGAGCAGTACTTC. Translation gives CASSWGLATQGEQYF. Based on the CDR3 plus reference TRBV14 and TRBJ2-7, the full variable domain is EAGVTQFPSHSVIEKGQTVTLRCDPISGHDNLYWYRRVMGKEIKFLLHFVKESKQDESGMPNNRFLAERTGGTYSTLKVQPAELEDSGVYFCASSWGLATQGEQYFGPGTRLTVT.